This T cell receptor (beta chain) originates from a study of control samples from healthy donors and cancer patients. Between the trimmed V and J ends, which lost 5 bases and 2 bases, there was a span of 17 bases. The CDR3 totals 16 residues. Germline CDR1 SNHLY, CDR2 FYNNEI. Sequencing used immunoSEQ multiplex PCR; TCRdb keeps in-frame clones, though not all of them. The sample consists of about 170,000 clones, around 93% of them appearing once. The clonotype originates from a woman between 55 and 75 years old in good health. This chain connects TRBV2 to TRBJ2-3; TRBD1 is a possible D gene (6 bases). Sequenced sample: blood. The CDR3 sequence is CASSRIGTLNTDTQYF. The CDR3 DNA is TGTGCCAGCAGTCGTATCGGGACACTGAACACAGATACGCAGTATTTT. The entire variable domain, with the rest obtained from reference TRBV2 and TRBJ2-3, is as follows: EPEVTQTPSHQVTQMGQEVILRCVPISNHLYFYWYRQILGQKVEFLVSFYNNEISEKSEIFDDQFSVERPDGSNFTLKIRSTKLEDSAMYFCASSRIGTLNTDTQYFGPGTRLTVL.